This T cell receptor (beta chain) was found in a study of cytomegalovirus exposure and HLA in healthy donors. The CDR3 runs 15 residues. Germline V CDR1 and CDR2: SGHDT, YYEEEE. Germline trimming cut 3 bases from V and 9 bases from J; bases unmatched to any gene: 6. Study-level findings and limits: Most TCR sequences were rare, but some public TCRs occurred in many donors.

Use of 60 Vbeta and 13 Jbeta primers characterized the PCR. Libraries were prepared by immunoSEQ multiplex PCR; TCRdb keeps only in-frame clonotypes and omits some of them. The ten most abundant clones cover approximately 2.6% of a sample with roughly 120,000 clones. Regarding this clone: Its cognate antigen is unknown.

Sample: PBMCs. This chain joins TRBV5-6 and TRBJ2-2; 12 positions match TRBD2. This receptor was taken from a man aged 25-45 years in good health and CMV-seronegative. This chain's CDR3 is CASSSTSGRFRELFF. Written as DNA, the CDR3 is TGTGCCAGCAGCTCGACTAGCGGGAGATTTAGGGAGCTGTTTTTT.